This T cell receptor (beta chain) was identified in a study of T-cell reconstitution after alpha-beta-depleted transplantation in children listed by TCRdb under 2016. Notes on the research overall: T-cell immune reconstitution after TCRalphabeta/CD19-depleted allogeneic hematopoietic cell transplantation in children was quantitatively tracked in the study by means of TCR repertoire profiling.

The library was built by means of PCR. Sequencing used an Illumina HiSeq 2500. TCR libraries were prepared with molecular barcoding, using unique molecular identifiers to normalize TCRbeta repertoire quantification. The public sequencing data were trimmed at Q25 with fastp and processed into clonotypes with MiXCR by TCRdb, which kept only in-frame beta chains. Rows are unified per CDR3 protein, each entry keeping the most common DNA and genes. In this sample the table shows 200,000 to 250,000 distinct CDR3 sequences, 8% to 9.5% of which occur a single time. The ten largest account for around 6.2% of the sample. This clonotype was counted a few times. Its antigen is still unknown. No per-base quality is available; no much larger clone lies one base away. From cysteine to phenylalanine, the CDR3 is 16 amino acids long. Solely the CDR3 DNA is kept, with 48 bases framed from the first base. Looking up the germline V gene yields CDR1 MNHNS and CDR2 SASEGT. V and J are truncated by 8 bases and 8 bases respectively, leaving an intervening sequence of 26 bases.

This TCR was recovered from a human donor who donated a stem cell graft to a child with acute lymphoblastic leukemia. Recombination linked TRBV6-1 to TRBJ2-3; tentative D gene TRBD2, with 7 bases matching. The sample was PBMCs from the stem cell graft donor, taken from the stem cell graft. The CDR3 here reads CASAPKRGGGYATQYF. The DNA sequence reads TGTGCCAGCGCCCCGAAGAGGGGGGGCGGATATGCTACGCAGTATTTT.